These T cell receptor beta chains were read from a single sample in a study of CD8 T cells in ankylosing spondylitis. MiXCR was run by TCRdb on the 5' RACE reads, yielding one entry per CDR3 protein. This sample carries a few hundred thousand distinct CDR3 sequences, roughly 10% of them seen once, and the ten largest clones take 5.5% to 8%. What was sequenced was blood, either unsorted or a sorted T cell fraction (not recorded which). These receptor sequences come from a male donor with ankylosing spondylitis or in good health (not recorded which). Both conserved end residues are part of each CDR3. The D gene is left open where the match is weak. Clone size is not always given. Where it is, it says once, few, many or a class for expanded clones.

d_gene: TRBD1
j_gene: TRBJ1-4
v_gene: TRBV9
abundance: few
CDR3aa: CASSPEAGQANEKLFF
CDR3nt: TGTGCCAGCAGCCCAGAGGCGGGACAGGCAAATGAAAAACTGTTTTTT

d_gene: NA
j_gene: TRBJ1-4
v_gene: TRBV12-3/TRBV12-4
abundance: many
CDR3aa: CASSTNEKLFF
CDR3nt: TGTGCCAGTTCAACAAATGAAAAACTGTTTTTT

d_gene: NA
j_gene: TRBJ2-2
v_gene: TRBV5-1
abundance: many
CDR3aa: CASSFAEVTGELFF
CDR3nt: TGCGCCAGCAGCTTTGCAGAGGTGACCGGGGAGCTGTTTTTT

d_gene: NA
j_gene: TRBJ1-1
v_gene: TRBV5-1
abundance: few
CDR3aa: CASSPLWGSTEAFF
CDR3nt: TGCGCCAGCAGCCCTTTGTGGGGGAGCACTGAAGCTTTCTTT

d_gene: NA
j_gene: TRBJ1-1
v_gene: TRBV12-3/TRBV12-4
abundance: many
CDR3aa: CASLVGGTEAFF
CDR3nt: TGTGCCAGTCTGGTGGGGGGCACTGAAGCTTTCTTT

d_gene: TRBD2
j_gene: TRBJ2-5
v_gene: TRBV5-1
abundance: many
CDR3aa: CASEPSGSRRETQYF
CDR3nt: TGCGCCAGCGAACCTAGCGGGAGCCGACGGGAGACCCAGTACTTC

d_gene: NA
j_gene: TRBJ1-2
v_gene: TRBV7-8
abundance: many
CDR3aa: CASSWTQGTNYGYTF
CDR3nt: TGTGCCAGCAGCTGGACTCAGGGGACTAACTATGGCTACACCTTC

d_gene: TRBD1
j_gene: TRBJ2-7
v_gene: TRBV7-9
abundance: many
CDR3aa: CASSLRTGLTSYEQYF
CDR3nt: TGTGCCAGCAGCTTACGGACAGGGTTAACCTCCTACGAGCAGTACTTC

d_gene: TRBD2
j_gene: TRBJ2-3
v_gene: TRBV9
abundance: many
CDR3aa: CASSVGVGRTDTQYF
CDR3nt: TGTGCCAGCAGCGTAGGGGTCGGGAGGACAGATACGCAGTATTTT

d_gene: NA
j_gene: TRBJ2-7
v_gene: TRBV28
abundance: few
CDR3aa: CASRTGDYEQYF
CDR3nt: TGTGCCAGCAGGACAGGTGACTACGAGCAGTACTTC

d_gene: TRBD2
j_gene: TRBJ2-7
v_gene: TRBV9
abundance: few
CDR3aa: CASSPQNGLATEQYF
CDR3nt: TGTGCCAGCAGCCCTCAGAACGGACTAGCCACCGAGCAGTACTTC

d_gene: TRBD2
j_gene: TRBJ2-7
v_gene: TRBV29-1
abundance: few
CDR3aa: CSVEFETSGYEQYF
CDR3nt: TGCAGCGTTGAGTTTGAAACTAGCGGCTACGAGCAGTACTTC

d_gene: TRBD1
j_gene: TRBJ2-7
v_gene: TRBV28
abundance: many
CDR3aa: CASRPNRGTYEQYF
CDR3nt: TGTGCCAGCAGACCTAACAGGGGGACCTACGAGCAGTACTTC

d_gene: TRBD1
j_gene: TRBJ2-7
v_gene: TRBV5-1
abundance: many
CDR3aa: CASSLFAGGNSYEQYF
CDR3nt: TGCGCCAGCAGCTTGTTCGCAGGGGGCAACTCCTACGAGCAGTACTTC

d_gene: TRBD2
j_gene: TRBJ2-1
v_gene: TRBV28
abundance: many
CDR3aa: CASSFAGRGNEQFF
CDR3nt: TGTGCCAGCAGTTTTGCCGGGAGGGGCAATGAGCAGTTCTTC

d_gene: TRBD1
j_gene: TRBJ1-3
v_gene: TRBV15
abundance: NA
CDR3aa: CATSTTGSGNTIYF
CDR3nt: TGTGCCACCAGCACGACAGGGAGTGGAAACACCATATATTTT

d_gene: NA
j_gene: TRBJ2-7
v_gene: TRBV10-3
abundance: many
CDR3aa: CAISGAGADSDEQYF
CDR3nt: TGTGCCATCAGTGGGGCAGGGGCTGATTCGGACGAGCAGTACTTC

d_gene: NA
j_gene: TRBJ2-5
v_gene: TRBV20-1
abundance: many
CDR3aa: CSARTDGRETQYF
CDR3nt: TGCAGTGCTAGAACGGACGGTAGGGAGACCCAGTACTTC

d_gene: NA
j_gene: TRBJ2-1
v_gene: TRBV20-1
abundance: NA
CDR3aa: CSARQTGLNEQFF
CDR3nt: TGCAGTGCTAGACAAACGGGGCTGAATGAGCAGTTCTTC

d_gene: TRBD2
j_gene: TRBJ2-3
v_gene: TRBV20-1
abundance: many
CDR3aa: CSARDQAGPTDTQYF
CDR3nt: TGCAGTGCTAGAGATCAAGCGGGACCCACAGATACGCAGTATTTT

d_gene: NA
j_gene: TRBJ2-5
v_gene: TRBV5-1
abundance: few
CDR3aa: CASSSGLEVKTQYF
CDR3nt: TGCGCCAGCAGCTCTGGACTGGAAGTGAAGACCCAGTACTTC

d_gene: NA
j_gene: TRBJ2-1
v_gene: TRBV5-1
abundance: many
CDR3aa: CASSSPGLRYNEQFF
CDR3nt: TGCGCCAGCAGCTCCCCGGGACTTAGATACAATGAGCAGTTCTTC

d_gene: NA
j_gene: TRBJ1-4
v_gene: TRBV20-1
abundance: few
CDR3aa: CSTELQGFEKLFF
CDR3nt: TGCAGTACAGAGCTTCAGGGCTTTGAAAAACTGTTTTTT

d_gene: NA
j_gene: TRBJ2-5
v_gene: TRBV12-3/TRBV12-4
abundance: many
CDR3aa: CATSVKALETQYF
CDR3nt: TGTGCCACAAGCGTAAAAGCGCTAGAGACCCAGTACTTC

d_gene: NA
j_gene: TRBJ2-7
v_gene: TRBV28
abundance: few
CDR3aa: CASSLWGSSYEQYF
CDR3nt: TGTGCCAGCAGTTTATGGGGGAGCTCCTACGAGCAGTACTTC

d_gene: TRBD1
j_gene: TRBJ2-1
v_gene: TRBV5-1
abundance: many
CDR3aa: CASSSGTGANNEQFF
CDR3nt: TGCGCCAGCAGCTCCGGGACAGGGGCTAACAATGAGCAGTTCTTC

d_gene: NA
j_gene: TRBJ1-1
v_gene: TRBV4-1
abundance: many
CDR3aa: CASSQGGWTEAFF
CDR3nt: TGCGCCAGCAGCCAGGGGGGGTGGACTGAAGCTTTCTTT

d_gene: NA
j_gene: TRBJ2-1
v_gene: TRBV29-1
abundance: few
CDR3aa: CSVEDPTAMVYNEQFF
CDR3nt: TGCAGCGTTGAAGATCCGACAGCGATGGTTTACAATGAGCAGTTCTTC

d_gene: NA
j_gene: TRBJ2-5
v_gene: TRBV12-3/TRBV12-4
abundance: many
CDR3aa: CASSSQGETQYF
CDR3nt: TGTGCCAGCAGTTCTCAAGGGGAGACCCAGTACTTC

d_gene: NA
j_gene: TRBJ2-1
v_gene: TRBV15
abundance: NA
CDR3aa: CATIRERARGGGEQFF
CDR3nt: TGCGCCACCATCAGAGAAAGGGCCAGGGGAGGCGGTGAGCAGTTCTTC